The 9 T cell receptor beta chains below were found in one sample sequenced in a study of beta chain features in type 1 diabetes. Study-level points and caveats: Type 1 diabetes patients had moderately but significantly shorter TCRB CDR3s in all four CD4+ subsets.

No antigen is known for these receptors. Expressed TCRB transcripts were sequenced because the isolated RNA had all been reverse transcribed beforehand. Repertoires were generated with immunoSEQ multiplex PCR, while TCRdb's copy carries only in-frame clones and drops some. The table shows some 330,000 clones, with roughly 12% occurring only once. The sample taken for sequencing was naive CD4+ T cells from blood. The receptor source for this set is a woman between 18 and 29 years old with type 1 diabetes.

The V and J genes are TRBV25-1 and TRBJ2-1, with 7 bases that match TRBD1. This CDR3 is 15 amino acids long. Unmatched junction bases numbered 11, after V lost 3 bases and J lost 9 bases. Germline V lookup: CDR1 MGHDK, CDR2 SYGVNS. CDR3 sequence: CASSDPQGVGGEQFF. The CDR3 region has the DNA TGTGCCAGCAGTGACCCCCAGGGGGTAGGCGGTGAGCAGTTCTTC.

This clone was counted only a few times. The chain links TRBV7-9 to TRBJ1-2; D not certain. This CDR3 contains 15 residues. Germline CDR1 SEHNR, CDR2 FQNEAQ (reference sequence). V dropped 1 base and J dropped 2 bases, with 11 bases sitting between them. DNA for the CDR3: TGTGCCAGCAGCTTAGTCCCCTCCGGGAACTATGGCTACACCTTC. Amino acids: CASSLVPSGNYGYTF.

This chain connects TRBV30 to TRBJ2-3; 10 positions agree with TRBD2. V gave up 3 bases and J gave up 1 base; unmatched junction bases: 7. Per germline, CDR1 GTSNPN and CDR2 SVGIG (reference sequence). The CDR3 loop spans 16 amino acids. The CDR3 sequence is CAWSPKGTSGTDTQYF. The CDR3 DNA follows: TGTGCCTGGAGCCCTAAGGGGACTAGCGGCACAGATACGCAGTATTTT.

The rearrangement joins TRBV11-2 to TRBJ2-3, with a tentative D call TRBD2 (6 bases). The CDR3 covers 17 residues. V was pared by 4 bases and J by 2 bases, with 19 bases between. Germline V gene sequence: CDR1 SGHAT, CDR2 FQNNGV. The CDR3 spells CASSSPSRAGPTDTQYF. For the CDR3, the DNA is TGTGCCAGCAGCTCACCCTCGAGGGCGGGGCCCACAGATACGCAGTATTTT. The variable domain in full, with the rest retrieved from reference TRBV11-2 and TRBJ2-3, is EAGVAQSPRYKIIEKRQSVAFWCNPISGHATLYWYQQILGQGPKLLIQFQNNGVVDDSQLPKDRFSAERLKGVDSTLKIQPAKLEDSAVYLCASSSPSRAGPTDTQYFGPGTRLTVL.

The chain links TRBV5-4 to TRBJ2-3, with D tentatively TRBD1 (6 bases). The CDR3 sequence is 13 residues long. The ends were cut back, 4 bases at V and 12 bases at J, with 18 bases in the middle. Germline assignment: CDR1 SGHNT and CDR2 YYREEE (reference sequence). The CDR3 reads CASSLTQGNSQYF. CDR3 nucleotides: TGTGCCAGCAGCCTCACTCAGGGGAATTCCCAGTATTTT.

The gene calls are TRBV4-2 and TRBJ1-6, with no clear D. Trimming pared 1 base from V and 15 bases from J, leaving 13 bases between. The CDR3 has 13 amino acids. CDR1 and CDR2 (germline): LGHNA, YNFKEQ. This CDR3 is CASSQVSQPGLHF. DNA for the CDR3: TGTGCCAGCAGCCAAGTATCCCAGCCAGGCCTCCACTTT.

The rearrangement links TRBV5-4 to TRBJ1-1; D uncertain. Germline CDR1 and CDR2: SGHNT and YYREEE (reference sequence). Trimming removed 4 bases from V and 0 bases from J, with 7 bases in between. CDR3 length: 13 residues. CDR3 sequence (DNA): TGTGCCAGCAGCCTAATGGTGAACACTGAAGCTTTCTTT. Translated: CASSLMVNTEAFF.

The chain employs TRBV6-4 and TRBJ1-2; TRBD1 matches 7 bases. This CDR3 region has 12 residues. Germline loops: CDR1 MRHNA, CDR2 SNTAGT. The junction had 6 bases not matched to a gene; V was cut back by 6 bases and J by 8 bases. The CDR3 DNA follows: TGTGCCAGCAGAGGGGACAGCCGAGGCTACACCTTC. It yields the protein CASRGDSRGYTF.

This clone appeared a few times. V is TRBV29-1 and J is TRBJ2-4; 12 bases are shared with TRBD2. Germline values: CDR1 SQVTM, CDR2 ANQGSEA. This CDR3 contains 18 residues. V shed 4 bases and J 1 base; nucleotides not matched to a gene: 11. The CDR3 bases are TGCAGCGTTGTGCCACTAGCGGGAGGAGGATCGGCCAAAAACATTCAGTACTTC. Its protein is CSVVPLAGGGSAKNIQYF.